The 15 T cell receptor beta chains presented below share a single source sample, sequenced in a study of vaccination effects on CD4 cells after COVID-19. Measured with immunoSEQ multiplex PCR; TCRdb has only the in-frame clones, and not every one. The sample carries about 66,000 clones, 70% to 85% recorded once. These receptors' targets are unknown. Culture proceeded for nine to eleven days, and CD4+ T cells were then isolated. The participants, recipients of two vaccine doses, got either BNT162b2 or mRNA-1273. The source material was CD4+ T cells from PBMCs cultured without peptide, sampled after COVID-19 vaccination. Receptors were obtained from a human donor who received a COVID-19 vaccine.

V is TRBV29-1 and J is TRBJ2-6; D remains unclear. V was pared by 6 bases and J by 1 base, with 7 bases between. Germline V gene data show CDR1 as SQVTM and CDR2 as ANQGSEA. CDR3 length: 13 residues. CDR3 sequence: CSVYISGANVLTF. The CDR3 DNA follows: TGCAGCGTGTACATTTCTGGGGCCAACGTCCTGACTTTC. Variable domain in full (rest from reference TRBV29-1 and TRBJ2-6): SAVISQKPSRDICQRGTSLTIQCQVDSQVTMMFWYRQQPGQSLTLIATANQGSEATYESGFVIDKFPISRPNLTFSTLTVSNMSPEDSSIYLCSVYISGANVLTFGAGSRLTVL.

The chain has TRBV5-1 and TRBJ2-1; perhaps D is TRBD1 or TRBD2 (5 bases each). The CDR3 runs to 14 residues. The V gene's germline CDR1 is SGHRS and CDR2 YFSETQ. V lost 0 bases to trimming and J lost 10 bases, with 14 bases between them. CDR3 sequence reads: CASSLDFGADEQFF. As DNA, the CDR3 is TGCGCCAGCAGCTTGGACTTCGGGGCGGACGAGCAGTTCTTC.

V usage is TRBV28 and J usage is TRBJ1-1; the match to TRBD1 covers 8 bases. The V gene's germline CDR1 is MDHEN and CDR2 SYDVKM. The CDR3 has 14 amino acids. Trimming at V came to 8 bases and at J to 7 bases, leaving 12 bases not matched to a gene. CDR3 amino acids: CASGEQGGRNEAFF. CDR3 bases: TGTGCCAGCGGAGAACAGGGGGGGAGGAATGAAGCTTTCTTT.

The chain uses TRBV12-3 or TRBV12-4 and TRBJ1-1; D gene ambiguous. Deletions cut 6 bases from V and 7 bases from J, with 12 bases between. The CDR3 is 12 amino acids. The CDR3 DNA sequence: TGTGCCAGCAGCCGTACCACGGGTGAAGCTTTCTTT. Translating gives CASSRTTGEAFF.

This chain uses TRBV7-2 with TRBJ1-2; D is possibly TRBD1 (5 bases). Germline CDR1 reads SGHTA; CDR2 reads FQGNSA. The CDR3 has 13 amino acids. V lost 1 base, J lost 5 bases, and 8 bases lay in between. This CDR3 is CASSLGQGYGYTF. CDR3 DNA: TGTGCCAGCAGCTTAGGGCAGGGATATGGCTACACCTTC.

The gene calls are TRBV9 and TRBJ1-4; 7 nucleotides align to TRBD1. Per the germline V gene, CDR1 is SGDLS and CDR2 is YYNGEE. The V gene end was trimmed by 3 bases and the J gene end by 7 bases; junction bases not matched to a gene: 6. This CDR3 region has 14 residues. The CDR3 sequence is CASSGNRGSEKLFF. The CDR3 DNA reads TGTGCCAGCAGCGGGAACAGGGGAAGTGAAAAACTGTTTTTT.

The chain combines TRBV3-1 (or the pseudogene TRBV3-2) with TRBJ1-1, with D perhaps TRBD1 (5 bases). Trimming stripped 0 bases from V and 2 bases from J, with 10 bases between. The CDR3 contains 15 residues. Germline CDR1 reads LGHDT; CDR2 reads YNNKEL (reference sequence). CDR3 in amino acids: CASSQDYGGNTEAFF. CDR3 DNA: TGTGCCAGCAGCCAAGATTATGGGGGAAACACTGAAGCTTTCTTT.

The genes are TRBV30 and TRBJ1-4, with no clear D. V was cut by 5 bases and J by 3 bases, with 7 bases left in between. The CDR3 sequence is 12 residues long. The germline V gene has CDR1 GTSNPN and CDR2 SVGIG (reference sequence). The DNA for the CDR3 is TGTGCCTGGGGGTCAGCTAATGAAAAACTGTTTTTT. It specifies CAWGSANEKLFF.

This chain connects TRBV2 to TRBJ2-7, with D unclear. The CDR3 spans 14 residues. Germline V lookup: CDR1 SNHLY, CDR2 FYNNEI. V dropped 2 bases and J dropped 12 bases, with 20 bases sitting between them. The CDR3 reads CASSERPFEGVLYV. The CDR3 coding sequence is TGTGCCAGCAGTGAAAGACCCTTTGAAGGAGTGCTGTACGTC.

The rearrangement links TRBV7-2 to TRBJ2-6; 12 bases are shared with TRBD2. The V gene end was trimmed by 5 bases and the J gene end by 2 bases; junction bases not matched to a gene: 4. CDR1 and CDR2 (germline): SGHTA, FQGNSA. CDR3 size: 17 residues. For the CDR3, the DNA is TGTGCCAGCAGCCCGTCTAGCGGGGGGGCTGGGGCCAACGTCCTGACTTTC. It codes for CASSPSSGGAGANVLTF. The full variable domain, with the rest looked up from reference TRBV7-2 and TRBJ2-6, is GAGVSQSPSNKVTEKGKDVELRCDPISGHTALYWYRQSLGQGLEFLIYFQGNSAPDKSGLPSDRFSAERTGGSVSTLTIQRTQQEDSAVYLCASSPSSGGAGANVLTFGAGSRLTVL.

This chain uses TRBV3-1 (or the pseudogene TRBV3-2) with TRBJ2-5; D may correspond to TRBD1 or TRBD2 (6 bases each). Trimming shortened V by 3 bases and J by 5 bases, and 16 bases separated the two germline ends. The CDR3 has 15 residues. Per the germline V gene, CDR1 is LGHDT and CDR2 is YNNKEL (reference sequence). The CDR3 nucleotides read TGTGCCAGCAGCCAGACTGGGACGGGGGCCGAGACCCAGTACTTC. This sequence encodes CASSQTGTGAETQYF.

This clone has just one count. This chain uses TRBV4-3 with TRBJ1-1; 8 bases match TRBD1. CDR3 length equals 15 residues. J gave up 5 bases and V 4 bases, and 9 bases lay outside the gene matches. Germline CDR1 is LGHNA and CDR2 is YSLEER. The DNA of the CDR3 is TGCGCCAGCAGCCGAGTCGGACAGGGTGTAACTGAAGCTTTCTTT. This encodes CASSRVGQGVTEAFF.

This clone showed up just a few times. The chain couples TRBV12-5 to TRBJ2-1, with D unresolved. Trimming cost V 0 bases and J 10 bases, with 7 bases left between them. Per germline, CDR1 LGHNT and CDR2 FRNRAP. This CDR3 spans 12 amino acids. In DNA, the CDR3 is TGTGCTAGTGGTTTGGTTTCGAGAGAGCAGTTCTTC. This codes for CASGLVSREQFF.

The rearrangement links TRBV4-2 to TRBJ2-3; a weak D match, TRBD1 (5 bases). Looked up from germline, CDR1 is LGHNA and CDR2 is YNFKEQ. This CDR3 region has 14 residues. Trimming pared 2 bases from V and 6 bases from J, leaving 12 bases between. The CDR3 loop reads CASSQYSGKDTQYF. The CDR3 nucleotides are TGTGCCAGCAGCCAATATTCAGGGAAGGATACGCAGTATTTT.

J is TRBJ1-2 and V is TRBV24-1; D is ambiguous. Between the trimmed V and J ends, which lost 3 bases and 10 bases, there was a span of 11 bases. CDR1 KGHDR and CDR2 SFDVKD come from the germline V gene. The CDR3 runs to 12 residues. The CDR3: CATSDTSGDYTF. CDR3 in DNA: TGTGCCACCAGTGATACCTCGGGTGACTACACCTTC.